Below, 2 T cell receptor beta chains from the same sample are listed, as sequenced in a study of beta chain features in type 1 diabetes. No antigens are known for them. Overall study findings and caveats: In all four CD4+ subsets, TCRB CDR3 length was significantly, moderately reduced in type 1 diabetes.

Since all of the isolated RNA was reverse transcribed, expressed TCRB transcripts were what got sequenced. Profiling relied on immunoSEQ multiplex PCR, and the TCRdb table lists in-frame clones only, not all of them. The table records 250,000 to 350,000 clones, 15% of them present only once. Specimen: naive CD4+ T cells from blood. The source of these receptors is a man younger than 30 with type 1 diabetes.

This sequence joins TRBV28 and TRBJ2-7, with 9 bases matching TRBD1. CDR1 is MDHEN and CDR2 is SYDVKM in the germline V gene. The CDR3 totals 16 residues. J lost 9 bases, V lost 3 bases, and 15 bases had no gene match. The CDR3 nucleotides read TGTGCCAGCAGTTTCTTACACTCCGGGACAGGGAGTGCGCAGTACTTC. It specifies CASSFLHSGTGSAQYF.

Written as DNA, the CDR3 is TGTGCCAGCAGCGGGGGGGGGCCTCTAGCCAAAAACATTCAGTACTTC. It is translated as CASSGGGPLAKNIQYF. The chain joins TRBV5-6 to TRBJ2-4, with D perhaps TRBD2 (7 bases). Trimming removed 4 bases from V and 0 bases from J, with 14 bases in between. From germline, CDR1 is SGHDT and CDR2 YYEEEE. This CDR3 contains 16 residues.